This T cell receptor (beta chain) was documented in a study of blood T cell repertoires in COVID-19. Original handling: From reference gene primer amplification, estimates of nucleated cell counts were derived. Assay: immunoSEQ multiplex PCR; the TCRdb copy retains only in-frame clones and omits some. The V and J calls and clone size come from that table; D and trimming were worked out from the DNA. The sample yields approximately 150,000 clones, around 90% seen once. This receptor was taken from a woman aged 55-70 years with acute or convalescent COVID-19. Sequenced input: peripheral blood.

For the CDR3, the DNA is TGTGCCAGCGCGGGCTCTGGGGCCAACGTCCTGACTTTC. Protein sequence: CASAGSGANVLTF. This rearrangement joins TRBV11-1 to TRBJ2-6, with D possibly matching TRBD2 (5 bases). Trimming shortened V by 8 bases and J by 0 bases, and 5 bases separated the two germline ends. This CDR3 region has 13 residues. CDR1 SGHAT and CDR2 FQDESV come from the germline V gene (reference sequence). The variable domain in full, completed from reference TRBV11-1 and TRBJ2-6, reads EAEVAQSPRYKITEKSQAVAFWCDPISGHATLYWYRQILGQGPELLVQFQDESVVDDSQLPKDRFSAERLKGVDSTLKIQPAELGDSAMYLCASAGSGANVLTFGAGSRLTVL.